This T cell receptor beta chain comes out of a study of metastatic and nonmetastatic thyroid tumors. The wider study: Comparison of repertoires was carried out across blood and tumor or nodule tissue from malignant and benign thyroid patients. Broader study findings: Significantly higher TCR beta diversity was reportedly seen in malignant thyroid tumors than benign nodules, in blood and tumor.

Thyroid surgery took place with no prior treatment in any patient. Original processing methods: It was from CDR3 differences across clinicopathological groups that a distant-metastasis classifier for papillary thyroid cancer was built. Using MiXCR, TCRdb re-called clones from the PCR reads. The V and J calls reflect TCRdb's pipeline rather than the authors' work. The sample holds roughly 70,000 clones; roughly 18% are singletons and the top ten take roughly 13%. This clone has at least ten counts. Its antigen is unidentified. Germline V gene data show CDR1 as SNHLY and CDR2 as FYNNEI. After removal of 7 bases from V and 7 bases from J, the junction contained 8 bases not matched to a gene. The CDR3 runs to 14 residues.

Sample: blood. The V call is TRBV2, the J call TRBJ1-5, with TRBD1 matching over 9 bases. The sequence came from a female donor with papillary thyroid cancer or a benign thyroid nodule (not recorded which). Some clones in this sample may be carry-over from other donors' samples. CDR3 amino acids: CASNPGTGRQPQHF. The CDR3 nucleotides are TGTGCCAGCAACCCAGGGACAGGGAGGCAGCCCCAGCATTTT.